A single sample gave rise to the 16 T cell receptor beta chains below, sequenced in a study of CD8 T cells in Susac syndrome. RNA was extracted with the RNeasy kit, and a quantity of about 0.45 to 1 ug was reverse transcribed using random hexamers. TCRdb re-analysed the immunoSEQ multiplex PCR reads in MiXCR, keeping a single row per CDR3 protein. In the table there are under 85,000 distinct CDR3 sequences, about 93% of which are singletons. Sequencing input: CD8+ T cells from PBMCs. These receptors all stem from a human donor with Susac syndrome.

Only a few counts were recorded for this clonotype. The CDR3 DNA follows: TGTGCCAGCACTCGAGGACAGGCGAGCTCCTACAATGAGCAGTTCTTC. Protein sequence: CASTRGQASSYNEQFF. J is TRBJ2-1 and V is TRBV6-6, with TRBD1 matching over 7 bases. Looked up from germline, CDR1 is MNHNY and CDR2 is SVGAGI (reference sequence). Trimming removed 7 bases from V and 0 bases from J; junction bases left unmatched: 9. CDR3 length: 16 amino acids.

The chain is built from TRBV20-1 and TRBJ2-3; the match to TRBD2 covers 9 bases. The CDR3 contains 13 residues. V gave up 3 bases and J gave up 5 bases; unmatched junction bases: 3. Germline assignment: CDR1 DFQATT and CDR2 SNEGSKA (reference sequence). CDR3 in amino acids: CSARASGVDTQYF. Here the CDR3 DNA reads TGCAGTGCTAGGGCTAGCGGGGTAGATACGCAGTATTTT.

The chain uses TRBV3-1 and TRBJ2-1; 10 bases are a match to TRBD1. The CDR3 covers 15 residues. Germline V lookup: CDR1 LGHDT, CDR2 YNNKEL (reference sequence). Trimming cost V 4 bases and J 12 bases; bases outside gene matches: 12. Here the CDR3 reads CASSPRDRGIGWQFF. The CDR3 region has the DNA TGTGCCAGCAGCCCCCGGGACAGGGGCATCGGTTGGCAGTTCTTC.

The genes are TRBV25-1 and TRBJ1-1, with a weak D call TRBD1 (5 bases). Germline values: CDR1 MGHDK, CDR2 SYGVNS. CDR3 size: 11 residues. V shed 8 bases and J shed 5 bases, with 9 bases lying between them. CDR3 in amino acids: CASVRGTEAFF. For the CDR3, the DNA is TGTGCCAGCGTGAGGGGTACTGAAGCTTTCTTT.

The rearrangement links TRBV28 to TRBJ2-1; TRBD1 matches 7 bases. Unmatched junction bases numbered 5, after V lost 3 bases and J lost 0 bases. This CDR3 spans 16 amino acids. The germline gives CDR1 MDHEN, CDR2 SYDVKM. In DNA, the CDR3 is TGTGCCAGCAGTTTCCACGACAGGGCCTCCTACAATGAGCAGTTCTTC. Encoded protein: CASSFHDRASYNEQFF.

This sequence joins TRBV4-2 and TRBJ1-2; D perhaps matches TRBD1 (5 bases). Germline-derived CDR1 and CDR2 are LGHNA and YNFKEQ. The CDR3 is 17 residues long. The ends were cut back, 4 bases at V and 3 bases at J, with 21 bases in the middle. In DNA, the CDR3 is TGTGCCAGCAGCCTCCCGGATATCTTGACAGAGGACTATGGCTACACCTTC. The encoded protein is CASSLPDILTEDYGYTF.

The V gene is TRBV12-3 or TRBV12-4, the J gene TRBJ2-2; no definite D call. The CDR3 runs 10 residues. Trimming took 4 bases from V and 6 from J, leaving 0 bases between them. The CDR3 spells CASSSGELFF. Written as DNA, the CDR3 is TGTGCCAGCAGTTCCGGGGAGCTGTTTTTT.

The chain joins TRBV6-1 to TRBJ2-3, with unresolved D. This CDR3 spans 17 amino acids. Germline V lookup: CDR1 MNHNS, CDR2 SASEGT. Deletions cut 0 bases from V and 1 base from J, with 14 bases between. Here the CDR3 reads CASSEAVLVYGTDTQYF. The CDR3 DNA follows: TGTGCCAGCAGTGAAGCGGTTTTGGTGTACGGCACAGATACGCAGTATTTT.

The V call is TRBV20-1, the J call TRBJ1-1; 9 bases line up with TRBD1. The CDR3 is 15 residues long. The V segment lost 4 bases and the J segment 1 base; nucleotides outside the gene matches: 7. The V gene's germline CDR1 is DFQATT and CDR2 SNEGSKA (reference sequence). CDR3 amino acids: CSATDRGFSNTEAFF. The CDR3 DNA reads as TGCAGTGCTACTGACAGGGGGTTTTCGAACACTGAAGCTTTCTTT.

This chain joins TRBV20-1 and TRBJ1-1; no clear D gene. Germline loops: CDR1 DFQATT, CDR2 SNEGSKA (reference sequence). Trimming took off 1 base at V and 7 bases at J, with 7 bases between the two ends. CDR3 length: 11 amino acids. In nucleotides, the CDR3 is TGCAGTGCTAGAGTGGCGTTTGAAGCTTTCTTT. Translated, it gives CSARVAFEAFF.

V usage is TRBV5-8 and J usage is TRBJ2-3; 10 bases are a match to TRBD1. The CDR3 has 16 residues. Losses at the gene ends were 0 bases for V and 1 base for J; bases not matched to a gene: 2. Per the germline V gene, CDR1 is SGHTS and CDR2 is YDEGEE. The CDR3 loop is CASSLGGQGRTDTQYF. As DNA, the CDR3 is TGTGCCAGCAGCTTGGGGGGACAGGGGCGCACAGATACGCAGTATTTT.

V and J are TRBV29-1 and TRBJ2-5; 7 bases fit TRBD1. Germline CDR1 and CDR2: SQVTM and ANQGSEA. The CDR3 has 15 amino acids. After removal of 2 bases from V and 0 bases from J, the junction contained 6 bases not matched to a gene. The CDR3 sequence: CSVERQGRYQETQYF. The CDR3, as DNA: TGCAGCGTTGAAAGACAGGGCAGGTACCAAGAGACCCAGTACTTC.

The V and J genes are TRBV20-1 and TRBJ2-7, with 7 bases matching TRBD2. In germline, CDR1 is DFQATT, CDR2 SNEGSKA (reference sequence). V was pared by 1 base and J by 2 bases, with 2 bases of the junction left unmatched. There are 13 residues in the CDR3. Here the CDR3 reads CSARGLAAYEQYF. DNA for the CDR3: TGCAGTGCTAGAGGACTAGCAGCCTACGAGCAGTACTTC.

The rearrangement links TRBV6-6 to TRBJ1-2; the D gene is possibly TRBD1 (5 bases). Trimming shortened V by 6 bases and J by 8 bases, and 16 bases separated the two germline ends. This CDR3 region has 13 residues. The V gene's germline CDR1 is MNHNY and CDR2 SVGAGI (reference sequence). The CDR3: CASSRGDVQGYTF. CDR3 coding DNA: TGTGCCAGCAGCCGCGGGGACGTTCAAGGCTACACCTTC.

As DNA, the CDR3 is TGCAGTGCTAGACCCGAACAGAGCTGGAGGACTGAAGCTTTCTTT. This codes for CSARPEQSWRTEAFF. V usage is TRBV20-1 and J usage is TRBJ1-1; unclear D gene. Germline CDR1 is DFQATT and CDR2 is SNEGSKA (reference sequence). Trimming left V 2 bases short and J 5 bases short, with 18 bases between. CDR3 length equals 15 residues.

This chain connects TRBV30 to TRBJ2-5; either TRBD1 or TRBD2 may supply D (5 bases each). CDR1 and CDR2 from the germline V gene are GTSNPN and SVGIG (reference sequence). The CDR3 spans 14 residues. The germline V and J ends were trimmed by 2 bases and 5 bases, with 15 bases remaining between them. In DNA form, the CDR3 reads TGTGCCTGGAGTTCTCCCAGGGAGTATGAGACCCAGTACTTC. Its translation: CAWSSPREYETQYF.